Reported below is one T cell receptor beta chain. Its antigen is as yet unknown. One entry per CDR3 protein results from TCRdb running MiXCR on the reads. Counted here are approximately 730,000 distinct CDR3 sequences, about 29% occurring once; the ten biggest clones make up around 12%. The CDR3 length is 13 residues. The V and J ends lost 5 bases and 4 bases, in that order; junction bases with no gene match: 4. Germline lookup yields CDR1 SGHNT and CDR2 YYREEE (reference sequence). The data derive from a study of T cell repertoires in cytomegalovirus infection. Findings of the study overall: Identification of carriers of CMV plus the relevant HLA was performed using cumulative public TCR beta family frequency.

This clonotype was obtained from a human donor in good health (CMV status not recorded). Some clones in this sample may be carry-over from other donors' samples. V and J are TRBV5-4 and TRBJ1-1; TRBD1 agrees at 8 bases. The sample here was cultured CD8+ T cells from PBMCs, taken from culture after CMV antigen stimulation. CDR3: CASRGGQGTEAFF. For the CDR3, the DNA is TGTGCCAGCAGGGGAGGACAGGGCACTGAAGCTTTCTTT.